These 6 T cell receptor beta chains originate from one sample sequenced in a study of shared clonotypes between healthy human individuals. The assay was immunoSEQ multiplex PCR, and TCRdb's table has in-frame clones only and misses some. The table includes some 480,000 clones, 79% detected once. Sequences were obtained from PBMCs. The receptors stem from a woman aged 40 to 50 in good health. Some clones in this sample may be carry-over from other donors' samples.

The chain employs TRBV19 and TRBJ1-1; D not resolved. This CDR3 spans 14 amino acids. Trimming pared 1 base from V and 0 bases from J, leaving 6 bases between. Germline V CDR1 and CDR2: LNHDA, SQIVND (reference sequence). The CDR3 sequence is CASSIGKLNTEAFF. The CDR3, as DNA: TGTGCCAGTAGTATAGGGAAGCTGAACACTGAAGCTTTCTTT.

This sequence joins TRBV27 and TRBJ2-5, with 9 bases lining up with TRBD2. CDR3 length equals 15 residues. The junction had 6 bases not matched to a gene; V was cut back by 3 bases and J by 4 bases. CDR1 is MNHEY and CDR2 is SMNVEV in the germline V gene (reference sequence). The CDR3 coding sequence is TGTGCCAGCAGTTTCGGCGGGAGGGCGGGAGAGACCCAGTACTTC. Protein: CASSFGGRAGETQYF.

The V gene is TRBV5-5, the J gene TRBJ2-3; weak D call: TRBD1 (6 bases). V shed 0 bases and J shed 7 bases, with 9 bases lying between them. CDR1 and CDR2 from the germline V gene are SGHKS and YYEKEE (reference sequence). This CDR3 contains 13 residues. This CDR3 is CASSLGWDNTQYF. In DNA form, the CDR3 reads TGTGCCAGCAGCTTGGGTTGGGACAATACGCAGTATTTT.

The genes are TRBV7-2 and TRBJ2-1; tentatively, D is TRBD1 or TRBD2 (5 bases each). This CDR3 contains 15 residues. V was shortened by 5 bases and J by 2 bases, with 13 bases between the two germline ends. Germline values: CDR1 SGHTA, CDR2 FQGNSA. CDR3 nucleotides: TGTGCCAGCAGCCCAGAGAGGGGAACCTACAATGAGCAGTTCTTC. Protein product: CASSPERGTYNEQFF.

The gene calls are TRBV29-1 and TRBJ2-5; TRBD1 matches 8 bases. The CDR3 spans 12 residues. The junction had 6 bases not matched to a gene; V was cut back by 7 bases and J by 5 bases. Germline assignment: CDR1 SQVTM and CDR2 ANQGSEA. CDR3 in amino acids: CSDRQGMETQYF. The CDR3 region has the DNA TGCAGCGATAGACAGGGGATGGAGACCCAGTACTTC.

V and J are TRBV10-3 and TRBJ2-7; D remains ambiguous. Per the germline V gene, CDR1 is ENHRY and CDR2 is SYGVKD. CDR3 length: 14 residues. V lost 4 bases, J lost 0 bases, and 10 bases lay in between. CDR3 protein: CAISVRPSSYEQYF. CDR3 coding DNA: TGTGCCATCAGTGTCCGACCAAGCTCCTACGAGCAGTACTTC.